Listed below are T cell receptor beta chains from one sample, sequenced in a study of T cell responses to AZD1222 COVID-19 vaccine. The repertoire was sequenced with immunoSEQ multiplex PCR; TCRdb's copy has only in-frame clones and lacks some. The sample contains some 150,000 clones, 70% to 90% of which appear only once. Sequencing was performed on peripheral blood, taken 28 days after the second dose of the MenACWY control vaccine. Receptor source: an adult who received the MenACWY meningococcal vaccine as a control. CDR3s include the opening cysteine and the closing phenylalanine or tryptophan. D genes are given only for firm matches. For some rows the clone size is stated as once, few or many, or as a class when expanded; others skip it.

cdr3_aa	cdr3_nt	j_call	clone_size	d_call	v_call
CASSYTRDRAYEQYF	TGTGCCAGCAGTTACACTCGGGACCGCGCCTACGAGCAGTACTTC	TRBJ2-7	NA	NA	TRBV6-2/TRBV6-3
CASSPQRAEGNTIYF	TGTGCCAGCTCACCTCAGAGGGCGGAAGGAAACACCATATATTTT	TRBJ1-3	NA	NA	TRBV18
CASREDVNTEAFF	TGTGCCAGCAGGGAAGATGTGAACACTGAAGCTTTCTTT	TRBJ1-1	NA	NA	TRBV28
CASEILASSGNTIYF	TGTGCCAGCGAAATACTGGCATCCTCTGGAAACACCATATATTTT	TRBJ1-3	NA	NA	TRBV6-5
CASSPTGAANEKLFF	TGTGCCAGCAGCCCCACCGGGGCGGCTAATGAAAAACTGTTTTTT	TRBJ1-4	NA	NA	TRBV7-2
CASSLVGGNTYEQYF	TGTGCCAGCAGCTTGGTGGGGGGGAACACCTACGAGCAGTACTTC	TRBJ2-7	NA	TRBD2	TRBV5-6
CASAGGPYEQYF	TGTGCCAGCGCCGGAGGACCCTACGAGCAGTACTTC	TRBJ2-7	once	NA	TRBV14
CASSLTLPVRGAGEQYF	TGTGCCAGCAGTTTAACCCTGCCGGTGCGGGGGGCTGGGGAGCAGTACTTC	TRBJ2-7	NA	TRBD2	TRBV28
CASSALGQAVSEKLFF	TGTGCCAGCAGTGCACTGGGACAGGCAGTTTCTGAAAAACTGTTTTTT	TRBJ1-4	NA	TRBD1	TRBV6-6
CASSYSISNQPQHF	TGTGCCAGCAGTTACTCGATAAGCAATCAGCCCCAGCATTTT	TRBJ1-5	few	NA	TRBV6-2/TRBV6-3
CASSRTGATDTQYF	TGTGCCAGCTCCAGGACAGGGGCCACAGATACGCAGTATTTT	TRBJ2-3	NA	TRBD1	TRBV16
CASRASDRPYEQYF	TGTGCCAGCCGAGCCTCGGACAGGCCCTACGAGCAGTACTTC	TRBJ2-7	NA	TRBD1	TRBV27
CASSPPRAGTAYGYTF	TGTGCCAGCAGCCCCCCAAGGGCAGGGACAGCCTATGGCTACACCTTC	TRBJ1-2	NA	TRBD1	TRBV11-3
CASSSPATSVPFDEQFF	TGTGCCAGCAGTTCCCCTGCGACTAGTGTACCATTCGATGAGCAGTTCTTC	TRBJ2-1	NA	NA	TRBV28
CASSLVGSYNEQFF	TGTGCCAGCAGTTTAGTGGGTTCCTACAATGAGCAGTTCTTC	TRBJ2-1	NA	NA	TRBV28
CAISEYQGESNTGELFF	TGTGCCATCAGTGAGTACCAGGGGGAATCCAACACCGGGGAGCTGTTTTTT	TRBJ2-2	NA	TRBD1	TRBV10-3
CASSAQGGAFF	TGTGCCAGTAGTGCACAGGGGGGAGCTTTCTTT	TRBJ1-1	NA	TRBD1	TRBV19
CASSFAGQGEQYEQYF	TGTGCCAGCAGCTTTGCGGGACAGGGGGAGCAGTACGAGCAGTACTTC	TRBJ2-7	NA	TRBD1	TRBV7-2
CASSPINYEQYF	TGTGCCAGCAGCCCAATTAACTACGAGCAGTACTTC	TRBJ2-7	NA	NA	TRBV7-9
CASSFRGDYQPQHF	TGTGCCAGCAGTTTTCGGGGAGATTATCAGCCCCAGCATTTT	TRBJ1-5	NA	NA	TRBV28
CASSFRNTEAFF	TGTGCCAGCAGCTTTAGAAACACTGAAGCTTTCTTT	TRBJ1-1	NA	NA	TRBV7-2
CSASEGTSGRETQYF	TGCAGTGCTAGTGAAGGGACTAGCGGGAGAGAGACCCAGTACTTC	TRBJ2-5	NA	TRBD2	TRBV20-1
CASSPVSGTTPYEQYF	TGTGCCAGCTCACCAGTTTCCGGGACTACCCCTTACGAGCAGTACTTC	TRBJ2-7	NA	TRBD2	TRBV18
CASSYSGHLINTF	TGTGCCAGCAGTTACTCGGGACACCTCATTAATACCTTC	TRBJ1-2	NA	NA	TRBV6-5
CAWSVLRTGWSTF	TGTGCCTGGAGTGTACTCCGGACAGGGTGGTCCACCTTC	TRBJ1-2	NA	TRBD1	TRBV30